This T cell receptor beta chain came from a study of Tregs in tolerant kidney transplant recipients. Background on the study: Mixed chimerism was transient after nonmyeloablative marrow transplants from related graft donors.

From germline, CDR1 is DFQATT and CDR2 SNEGSKA (reference sequence). CDR3 length equals 11 residues. Trimming cost V 6 bases and J 7 bases, with 13 bases left between them. TCRdb keeps only in-frame clones here, not all; method: immunoSEQ multiplex PCR. Of over 50,000 clones in the sample, over 75% are singletons; the top ten hold around 1.9%. Thawed PBMCs were FACS-sorted into unstimulated CD4+CD25+CD127- regulatory T cells, CD4+CD25- non-regulatory cells, CD4 and CD8 cells. Before regulatory T cell sorting, thawed PBMCs rested overnight at 37°C in approximately 200 IU/ml IL-2. The sequenced sample was Tregs from blood, obtained before the transplant. The J gene is TRBJ2-7, the V gene TRBV20-1; D remains ambiguous. The sequence derives from a human donor who received a combined kidney and bone marrow transplant. CDR3 sequence reads: CSAQTVSEQYF. In DNA, the CDR3 is TGCAGTGCGCAAACCGTTAGTGAGCAGTACTTC.